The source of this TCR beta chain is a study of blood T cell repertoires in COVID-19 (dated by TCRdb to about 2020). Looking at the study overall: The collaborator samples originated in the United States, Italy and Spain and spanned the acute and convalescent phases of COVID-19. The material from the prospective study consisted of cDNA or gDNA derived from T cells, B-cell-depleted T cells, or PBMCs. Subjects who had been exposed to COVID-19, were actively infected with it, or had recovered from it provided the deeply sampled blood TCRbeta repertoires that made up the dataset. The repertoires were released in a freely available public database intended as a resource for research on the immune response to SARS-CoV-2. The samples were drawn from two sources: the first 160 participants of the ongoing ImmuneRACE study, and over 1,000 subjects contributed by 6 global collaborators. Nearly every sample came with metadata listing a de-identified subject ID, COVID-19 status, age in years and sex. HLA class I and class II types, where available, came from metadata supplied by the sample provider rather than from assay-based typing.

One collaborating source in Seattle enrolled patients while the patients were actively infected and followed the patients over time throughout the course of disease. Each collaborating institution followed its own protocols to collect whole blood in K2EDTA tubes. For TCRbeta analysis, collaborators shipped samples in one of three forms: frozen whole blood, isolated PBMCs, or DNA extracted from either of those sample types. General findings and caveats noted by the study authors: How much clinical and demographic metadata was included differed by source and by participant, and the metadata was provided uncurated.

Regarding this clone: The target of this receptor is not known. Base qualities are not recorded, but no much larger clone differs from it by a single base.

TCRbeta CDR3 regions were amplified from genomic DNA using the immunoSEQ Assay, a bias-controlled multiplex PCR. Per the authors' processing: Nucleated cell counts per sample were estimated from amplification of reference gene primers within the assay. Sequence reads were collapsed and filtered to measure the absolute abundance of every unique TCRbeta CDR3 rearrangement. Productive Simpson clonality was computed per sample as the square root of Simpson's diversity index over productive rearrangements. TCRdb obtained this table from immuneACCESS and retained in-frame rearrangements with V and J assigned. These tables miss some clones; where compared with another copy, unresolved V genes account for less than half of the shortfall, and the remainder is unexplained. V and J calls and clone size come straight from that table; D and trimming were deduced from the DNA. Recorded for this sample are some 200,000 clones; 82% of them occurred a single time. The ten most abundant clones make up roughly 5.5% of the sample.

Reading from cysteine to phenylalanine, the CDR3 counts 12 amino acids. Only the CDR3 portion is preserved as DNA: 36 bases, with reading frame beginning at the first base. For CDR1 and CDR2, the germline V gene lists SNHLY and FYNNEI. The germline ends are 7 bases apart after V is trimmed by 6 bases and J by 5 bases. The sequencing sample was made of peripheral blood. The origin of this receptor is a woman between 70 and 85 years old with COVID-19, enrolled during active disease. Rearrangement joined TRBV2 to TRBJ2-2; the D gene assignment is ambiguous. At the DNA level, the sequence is TGTGCCAGCAGCCTAGAGACCGGGGAGCTGTTTTTT. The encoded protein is CASSLETGELFF.